This TCR beta chain came from a study of spatial heterogeneity in lung cancer. Across the study: Sequences of the beta chain were consistently detected in greater numbers than alpha-chain sequences.

Time point denoted: sample taken at primary tumor resection. In each case, whole RNA from tumor, nontumor lung or frozen PBMC was sequenced unsorted. TCRdb called the 5' RACE reads again in MiXCR, with one record for every CDR3 protein. The sample has about 75,000 distinct CDR3 sequences; more than 10% are singletons. This clonotype was recorded a few times. V was clipped by 0 bases and J by 4 bases, with 15 bases between them. In germline, CDR1 is LGHNA, CDR2 YSLEER. The CDR3 spans 16 residues. The input for sequencing was PBMCs, taken at surgery. This clonotype was obtained from a male donor with early-stage non-small cell lung cancer. V is TRBV4-3 and J is TRBJ1-2, with D tentatively TRBD1 (5 bases). The CDR3 is CASSQDRGYPIYGYTF. In DNA form, the CDR3 reads TGCGCCAGCAGCCAAGATCGGGGCTATCCCATCTATGGCTACACCTTC.